The 18 T cell receptor beta chains below come from one sample, sequenced in a study of blood T cells in healthy people across ages. A second PCR, run for roughly 7 to 11 cycles, used a sample-barcoded 5' primer plus a J-beta primer mix. TCRdb re-called the 5' RACE reads through MiXCR, storing one row per CDR3 protein. The table includes about 640,000 distinct CDR3 sequences, approximately 30% detected once. The sequenced material came from blood. The receptor set was obtained from a woman of 80 years or more in good health.

This clonotype showed up just a few times. An end of the junction does not agree with germline; a read error may underlie this. This chain uses TRBV7-2 with TRBJ2-3; 7 bases line up with TRBD1. Germline-derived CDR1 and CDR2 are SGHTA and FQGNSA. There are 16 residues in the CDR3. CDR3 in amino acids: CASSLSRGEGTDAQYF. The CDR3 coding sequence is TGTGCCAGCAGCTTATCGAGGGGAGAAGGGACAGATGCGCAGTATTTT.

At least ten counts were recorded for this clonotype. The J gene is TRBJ2-6, the V gene TRBV6-2 or TRBV6-3; TRBD2 might be the D (6 bases). V was pared by 1 base and J by 0 bases, with 10 bases between. CDR1 and CDR2 (germline): MNHEY, SVGEGT. CDR3 size: 17 residues. CDR3 amino acids: CASSYYGGGSGANVLTF. CDR3 DNA sequence: TGTGCCAGCAGTTACTATGGGGGAGGCTCTGGGGCCAACGTCCTGACTTTC.

About this clonotype itself: A much larger clone is a single base away; this may be a read error. Here the CDR3 reads CASSSKKPYEQYF. The CDR3 DNA follows: TGTGCCAGCAGCTCGAAAAAACCCTACGAGCAGTACTTC. The gene calls are TRBV13 and TRBJ2-7; no clear D. Germline V gene data show CDR1 as PRHDT and CDR2 as FYEKMQ (reference sequence). This CDR3 region has 13 residues. The ends were cut back, 4 bases at V and 2 bases at J, with 9 bases in the middle.

The table lists this clonotype with a few counts. A single base separates this from a much larger clone, so it may be a read error. The rearrangement links TRBV7-2 to TRBJ1-2; 10 positions agree with TRBD1. The length of the CDR3 is 13 residues. The V segment lost 4 bases and the J segment 6 bases; nucleotides outside the gene matches: 2. In germline, CDR1 is SGHTA, CDR2 FQGNSA. This CDR3 reads CASSSTGGNGYTF. DNA for the CDR3: TGTGCCAGCAGCTCGACAGGGGGCAATGGCTACACCTTC.

This clonotype was picked up many times. The J gene is TRBJ2-5, the V gene TRBV5-5; TRBD2 aligns across 10 bases. From germline, CDR1 is SGHKS and CDR2 YYEKEE (reference sequence). This CDR3 region has 16 residues. The trim removed 2 bases at V and 5 bases at J, leaving 9 bases unmatched. The CDR3 spells CASSFLAGAPGETQYF. Written as DNA, the CDR3 is TGTGCCAGCAGCTTTCTAGCGGGGGCCCCTGGCGAGACCCAGTACTTC.

Ten or more counts support this clonotype. The chain links TRBV12-3 or TRBV12-4 to TRBJ1-2; maybe TRBD1 (6 bases). V lost 4 bases and J 3 bases, leaving 9 bases between the germline ends. There are 13 residues in the CDR3. The CDR3 DNA is TGTGCCAGCAGTTCTTACAGGGACTATGGCTACACCTTC. It translates to CASSSYRDYGYTF.

The chain uses TRBV7-9 and TRBJ2-1; no firm D call. Trimming cost V 5 bases and J 5 bases, with 19 bases left between them. The CDR3 runs to 16 residues. Germline V gene data show CDR1 as SEHNR and CDR2 as FQNEAQ (reference sequence). CDR3 loop: CASSPPRSWVDNEQFF. The CDR3 region has the DNA TGTGCCAGCAGCCCCCCGAGGAGCTGGGTTGACAATGAGCAGTTCTTC.

This clonotype was observed many times. The CDR3 reads CASTSADTQYF. CDR3 in DNA: TGTGCCAGCACGTCCGCAGATACGCAGTATTTT. V is TRBV12-3 or TRBV12-4 and J is TRBJ2-3; no reliable D call. This CDR3 is 11 amino acids long. With 7 bases removed from V and 4 bases from J, the gap between germline ends came to 6 bases.

This clonotype appeared a single time. Because it lacks the conserved phenylalanine or tryptophan at the end, this CDR3 is likely a read error. Because the CDR3's place on the DNA is in doubt, the DNA is left out and the CDR3 is given as listed by TCRdb. The chain links TRBV7-9 to TRBJ2-4. Germline V lookup: CDR1 SEHNR, CDR2 FQNEAQ (reference sequence). The CDR3 length equals 15 residues, ends included. The CDR3 loop is CASSPLKTSQKHSVL.

The V and J genes are TRBV5-1 and TRBJ2-5, with 10 bases fitting TRBD2. The DNA end is more similar to TRBJ2-1, so the J call may be wrong. Germline assignment: CDR1 SGHRS and CDR2 YFSETQ. CDR3 length: 21 residues. The CDR3 loop is CASSLGSGGPITTLSQETQFF. The DNA of the CDR3 is TGCGCCAGCAGCTTGGGTAGCGGGGGGCCGATAACAACTCTGAGCCAAGAGACCCAGTTCTTC.

This rearrangement joins TRBV6-5 to TRBJ1-2; D is possibly TRBD1 (5 bases). The V and J ends lost 4 bases and 5 bases respectively, with 14 bases between them. Germline CDR1 and CDR2: MNHEY and SVGAGI. This CDR3 is 14 amino acids long. The CDR3 spells CASSFTGRSYGYTF. CDR3 nucleotides: TGTGCCAGCAGTTTTACAGGACGGTCGTATGGCTACACCTTC.

Many counts were recorded for this clonotype. The rearrangement links TRBV10-3 to TRBJ1-1; the D gene is possibly TRBD1 (5 bases). This CDR3 is 13 amino acids long. The germline CDR1 and CDR2 sequences are ENHRY and SYGVKD. V dropped 7 bases and J dropped 3 bases, with 12 bases sitting between them. The CDR3 DNA reads as TGTGCCATCACCCCGGGGGTGGACACTGAAGCTTTCTTT. Amino acid sequence: CAITPGVDTEAFF.

This clonotype was seen many times. V and J are TRBV27 and TRBJ2-7; 9 bases are shared with TRBD1. Germline trimming cut 4 bases from V and 5 bases from J; bases unmatched to any gene: 9. The CDR3 covers 15 residues. Germline CDR1 is MNHEY and CDR2 is SMNVEV (reference sequence). The CDR3 region is CASSSHRGRGDEQYF. CDR3 DNA: TGTGCCAGCAGTTCCCACAGGGGGCGAGGAGACGAGCAGTACTTC.

This clonotype was picked up many times. The chain employs TRBV6-5 and TRBJ1-5; TRBD1 is a possible D gene (5 bases). CDR1 is MNHEY and CDR2 is SVGAGI in the germline V gene. The CDR3 is 14 residues long. Trimming removed 4 bases from V and 7 bases from J, with 14 bases in between. The CDR3: CASSSRAGYQPQHF. The DNA of the CDR3 is TGTGCCAGCAGTTCTCGGGCAGGGTACCAGCCCCAGCATTTT.

CDR3 residues: CASSLTGGIGSPLHF. CDR3 DNA sequence: TGTGCCAGCAGCTTAACAGGGGGTATCGGTTCACCCCTCCACTTT. The chain is built from TRBV11-2 and TRBJ1-6, with 8 bases fitting TRBD1. Germline V CDR1 and CDR2: SGHAT, FQNNGV. This CDR3 contains 15 residues. Losses at the gene ends were 2 bases for V and 9 bases for J; bases not matched to a gene: 6.

This clonotype was recorded at least ten times. V and J are TRBV7-9 and TRBJ1-6; D is unclear. The germline V and J ends were trimmed by 8 bases and 6 bases, with 8 bases remaining between them. The CDR3 spans 12 residues. Germline loops: CDR1 SEHNR, CDR2 FQNEAQ (reference sequence). The CDR3 loop is CASGSSNSPLHF. The DNA for the CDR3 is TGTGCCAGCGGATCTTCTAATTCACCCCTCCACTTT.

This chain connects TRBV30 to TRBJ2-5; 15 bases are shared with TRBD2. The ends lost 2 bases at V and 4 bases at J; junction bases unmatched: 2. The CDR3 is made up of 15 amino acids. Germline V gene lookup returns CDR1 GTSNPN and CDR2 SVGIG (reference sequence). The CDR3 loop reads CAWSLGLAGGETQYF. The CDR3 DNA sequence: TGTGCCTGGAGTTTGGGACTAGCGGGGGGAGAGACCCAGTACTTC.

This clonotype was observed a single time. The rearrangement links TRBV20-1 to TRBJ2-7; TRBD2 might be the D (6 bases). Germline assignment: CDR1 DFQATT and CDR2 SNEGSKA (reference sequence). CDR3 length: 15 residues. The V end was cut by 0 bases, the J end by 2 bases, with 14 bases between. The CDR3 spells CSARDGEARPYEQYF. The DNA for the CDR3 is TGCAGTGCTAGAGATGGGGAGGCTAGGCCCTACGAGCAGTACTTC.